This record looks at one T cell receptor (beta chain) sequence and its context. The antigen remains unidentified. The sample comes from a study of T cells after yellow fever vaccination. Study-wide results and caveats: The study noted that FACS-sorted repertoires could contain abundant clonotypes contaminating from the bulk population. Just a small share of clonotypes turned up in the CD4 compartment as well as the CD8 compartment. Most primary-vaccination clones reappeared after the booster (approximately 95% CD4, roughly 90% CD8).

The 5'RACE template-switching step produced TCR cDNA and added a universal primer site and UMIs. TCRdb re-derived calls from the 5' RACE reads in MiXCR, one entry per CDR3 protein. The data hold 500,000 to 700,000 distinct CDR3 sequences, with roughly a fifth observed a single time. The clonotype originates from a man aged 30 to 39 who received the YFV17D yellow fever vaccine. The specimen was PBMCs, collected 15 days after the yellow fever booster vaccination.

The CDR3 DNA follows: TGTGCCAGCAGCTTACGGCTACGGCAAGCTGGGGCCAACGTCCTGACTTTC. Amino acids: CASSLRLRQAGANVLTF. The chain combines TRBV7-2 with TRBJ2-6; D unresolved. The germline gives CDR1 SGHTA, CDR2 FQGNSA. The CDR3 contains 17 residues. Between the trimmed V and J ends, which lost 2 bases and 2 bases, there was a span of 13 bases.